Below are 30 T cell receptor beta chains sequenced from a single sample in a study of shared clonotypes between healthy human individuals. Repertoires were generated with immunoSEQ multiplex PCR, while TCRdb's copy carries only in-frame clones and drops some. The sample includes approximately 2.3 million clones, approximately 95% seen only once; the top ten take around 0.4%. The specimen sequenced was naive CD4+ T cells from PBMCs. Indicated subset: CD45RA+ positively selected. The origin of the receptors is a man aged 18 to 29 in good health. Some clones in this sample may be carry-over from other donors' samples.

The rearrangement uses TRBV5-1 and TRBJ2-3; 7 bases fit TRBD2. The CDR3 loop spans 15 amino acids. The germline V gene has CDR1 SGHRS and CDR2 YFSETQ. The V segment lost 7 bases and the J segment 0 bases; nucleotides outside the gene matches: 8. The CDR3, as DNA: TGCGCCAGCTTGGAGACTAGCTCTAGCACAGATACGCAGTATTTT. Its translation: CASLETSSSTDTQYF.

The CDR3 spells CASSKQGGVRDTQYF. CDR3 coding DNA: TGTGCCAGCAGTAAGCAGGGGGGGGTGCGAGATACGCAGTATTTT. This rearrangement joins TRBV6-5 to TRBJ2-3; D may correspond to TRBD1 or TRBD2 (7 bases each). Trimming stripped 5 bases from V and 5 bases from J, with 17 bases between. In germline, CDR1 is MNHEY, CDR2 SVGAGI. The CDR3 is made up of 15 amino acids.

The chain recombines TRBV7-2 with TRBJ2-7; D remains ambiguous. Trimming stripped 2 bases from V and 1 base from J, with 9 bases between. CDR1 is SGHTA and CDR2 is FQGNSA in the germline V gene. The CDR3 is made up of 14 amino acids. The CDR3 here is CASSLNRPSYEQYF. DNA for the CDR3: TGTGCCAGCAGCTTAAACAGACCGTCCTACGAGCAGTACTTC. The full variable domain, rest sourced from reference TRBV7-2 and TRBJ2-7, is GAGVSQSPSNKVTEKGKDVELRCDPISGHTALYWYRQSLGQGLEFLIYFQGNSAPDKSGLPSDRFSAERTGGSVSTLTIQRTQQEDSAVYLCASSLNRPSYEQYFGPGTRLTVT.

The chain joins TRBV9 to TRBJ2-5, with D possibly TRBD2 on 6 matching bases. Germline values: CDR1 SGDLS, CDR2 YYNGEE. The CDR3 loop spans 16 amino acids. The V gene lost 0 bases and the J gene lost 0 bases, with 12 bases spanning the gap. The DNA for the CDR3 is TGTGCCAGCAGCGTAGGATGGACTATGTACCAAGAGACCCAGTACTTC. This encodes CASSVGWTMYQETQYF.

This CDR3 reads CASRGSGVPLISYEQYF. The DNA of the CDR3 is TGTGCCAGCCGAGGGTCAGGGGTGCCGCTAATCTCCTACGAGCAGTACTTC. This chain links TRBV6-4 with TRBJ2-7; D perhaps matches TRBD1 (6 bases). V lost 8 bases to trimming and J lost 0 bases, with 23 bases between them. The CDR3 loop spans 17 amino acids. The germline gives CDR1 MRHNA, CDR2 SNTAGT.

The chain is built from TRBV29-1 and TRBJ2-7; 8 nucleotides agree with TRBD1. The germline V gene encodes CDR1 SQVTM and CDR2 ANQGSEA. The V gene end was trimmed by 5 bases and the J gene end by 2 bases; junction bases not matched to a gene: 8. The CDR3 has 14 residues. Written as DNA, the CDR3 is TGCAGCGTTCCAACCGGGACAGGCGCCTACGAGCAGTACTTC. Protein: CSVPTGTGAYEQYF.

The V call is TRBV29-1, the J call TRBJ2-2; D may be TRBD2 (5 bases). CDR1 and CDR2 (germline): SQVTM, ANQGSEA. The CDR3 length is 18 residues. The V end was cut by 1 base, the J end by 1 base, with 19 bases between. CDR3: CSVEGVIGDGENTGELFF. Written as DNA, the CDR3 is TGCAGCGTTGAAGGTGTTATCGGCGACGGGGAGAACACCGGGGAGCTGTTTTTT.

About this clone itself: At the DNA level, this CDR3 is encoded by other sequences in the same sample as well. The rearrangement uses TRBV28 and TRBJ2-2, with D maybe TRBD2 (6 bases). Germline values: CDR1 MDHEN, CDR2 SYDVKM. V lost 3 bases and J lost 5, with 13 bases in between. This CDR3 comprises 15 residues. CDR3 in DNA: TGTGCCAGCAGTTTTGCAGGCGGAGGGACCGGGGAGCTGTTTTTT. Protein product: CASSFAGGGTGELFF.

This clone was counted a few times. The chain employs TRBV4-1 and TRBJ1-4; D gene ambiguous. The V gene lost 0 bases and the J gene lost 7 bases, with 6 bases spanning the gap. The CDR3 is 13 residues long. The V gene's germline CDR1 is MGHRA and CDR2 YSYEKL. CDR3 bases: TGCGCCAGCAGCCAAGATCGTCCTGAAAAACTGTTTTTT. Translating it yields CASSQDRPEKLFF.

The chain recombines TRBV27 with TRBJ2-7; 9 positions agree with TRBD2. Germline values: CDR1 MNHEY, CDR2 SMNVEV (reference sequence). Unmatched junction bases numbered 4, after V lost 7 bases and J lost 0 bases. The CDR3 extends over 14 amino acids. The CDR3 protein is CASKTTSGSYEQYF. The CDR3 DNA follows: TGTGCCAGCAAGACGACTAGCGGCTCCTACGAGCAGTACTTC.

Written as DNA, the CDR3 is TGTGCCAGCAGTGGGGTAGACACCATATATTTT. Translated: CASSGVDTIYF. This chain uses TRBV28 with TRBJ1-3, with D unclear. The CDR3 totals 11 residues. Germline loops: CDR1 MDHEN, CDR2 SYDVKM. Deletions cut 5 bases from V and 8 bases from J, with 7 bases between.

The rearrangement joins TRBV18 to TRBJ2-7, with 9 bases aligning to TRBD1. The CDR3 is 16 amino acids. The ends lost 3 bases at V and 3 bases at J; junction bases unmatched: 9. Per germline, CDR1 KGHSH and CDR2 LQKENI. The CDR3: CASSPGTGQGIYEQYF. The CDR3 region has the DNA TGTGCCAGCTCACCCGGAACGGGACAGGGTATCTACGAGCAGTACTTC.

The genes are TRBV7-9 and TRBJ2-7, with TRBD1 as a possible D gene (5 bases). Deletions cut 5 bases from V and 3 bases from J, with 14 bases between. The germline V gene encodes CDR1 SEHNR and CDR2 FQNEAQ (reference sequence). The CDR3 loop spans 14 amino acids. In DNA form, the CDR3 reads TGTGCCAGCAGCACCTCGACAGACTTCTACGAGCAGTACTTC. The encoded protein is CASSTSTDFYEQYF.

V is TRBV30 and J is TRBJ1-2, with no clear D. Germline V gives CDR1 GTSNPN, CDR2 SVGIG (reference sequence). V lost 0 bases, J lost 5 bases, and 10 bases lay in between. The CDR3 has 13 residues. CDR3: CAWSVSQSYGYTF. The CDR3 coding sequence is TGTGCCTGGAGTGTTTCACAGTCATATGGCTACACCTTC.

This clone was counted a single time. The DNA of the CDR3 is TGTGCCAGTAGTGTTGGACGCGGCGAGCAGTACTTC. It translates to CASSVGRGEQYF. The chain uses TRBV19 and TRBJ2-7; D unclear. This CDR3 contains 12 residues. The germline V gene has CDR1 LNHDA and CDR2 SQIVND (reference sequence). V gave up 5 bases and J gave up 6 bases, with 11 bases separating them.

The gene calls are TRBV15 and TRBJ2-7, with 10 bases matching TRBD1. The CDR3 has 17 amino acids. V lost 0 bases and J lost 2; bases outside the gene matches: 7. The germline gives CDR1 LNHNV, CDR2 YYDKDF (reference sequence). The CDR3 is CATSREAGTGVTYEQYF. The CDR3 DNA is TGTGCCACCAGCAGAGAGGCCGGGACAGGGGTCACCTACGAGCAGTACTTC.

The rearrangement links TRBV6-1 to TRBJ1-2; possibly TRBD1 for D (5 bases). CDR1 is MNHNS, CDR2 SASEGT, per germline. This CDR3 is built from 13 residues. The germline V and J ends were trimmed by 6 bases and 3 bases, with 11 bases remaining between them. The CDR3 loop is CASSFTGDYGYTF. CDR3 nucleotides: TGTGCCAGCAGCTTCACAGGTGACTATGGCTACACCTTC.

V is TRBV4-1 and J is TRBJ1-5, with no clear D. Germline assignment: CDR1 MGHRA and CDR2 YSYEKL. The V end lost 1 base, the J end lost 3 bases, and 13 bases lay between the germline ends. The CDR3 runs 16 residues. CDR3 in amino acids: CASSQGTPTPNQPQHF. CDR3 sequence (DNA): TGCGCCAGCAGCCAAGGAACGCCTACCCCCAATCAGCCCCAGCATTTT.

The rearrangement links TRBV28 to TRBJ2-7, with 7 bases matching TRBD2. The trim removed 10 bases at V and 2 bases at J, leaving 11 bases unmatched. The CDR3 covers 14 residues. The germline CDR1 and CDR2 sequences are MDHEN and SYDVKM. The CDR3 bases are TGTGCCACCGAACCTCTAGCGGCGACCTACGAGCAGTACTTC. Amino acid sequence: CATEPLAATYEQYF.

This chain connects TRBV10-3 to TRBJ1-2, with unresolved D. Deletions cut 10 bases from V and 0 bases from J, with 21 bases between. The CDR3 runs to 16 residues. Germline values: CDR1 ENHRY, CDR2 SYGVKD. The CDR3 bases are TGTGCCAGCTACCCAGGAATGGCTACAGCTAACTATGGCTACACCTTC. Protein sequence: CASYPGMATANYGYTF.

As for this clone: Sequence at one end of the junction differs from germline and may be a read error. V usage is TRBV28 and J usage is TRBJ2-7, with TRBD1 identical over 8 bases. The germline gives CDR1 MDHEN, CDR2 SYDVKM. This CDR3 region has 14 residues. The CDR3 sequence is CASGLQGADYEQYF. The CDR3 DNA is TGTGCCAGCGGTTTGCAGGGGGCGGACTACGAGCAGTACTTC.

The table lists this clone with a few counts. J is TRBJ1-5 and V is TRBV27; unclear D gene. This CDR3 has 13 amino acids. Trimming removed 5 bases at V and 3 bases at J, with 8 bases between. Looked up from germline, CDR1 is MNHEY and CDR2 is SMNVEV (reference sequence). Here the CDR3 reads CASSTVVNQPQHF. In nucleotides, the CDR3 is TGTGCCAGCAGTACCGTGGTCAATCAGCCCCAGCATTTT.

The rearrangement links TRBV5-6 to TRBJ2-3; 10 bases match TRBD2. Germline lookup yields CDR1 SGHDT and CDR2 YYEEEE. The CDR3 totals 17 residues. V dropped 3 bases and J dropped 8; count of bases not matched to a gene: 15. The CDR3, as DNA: TGTGCCAGCAGCTCTGGACGGATACTAGCGGGAATGGGTACGCAGTATTTT. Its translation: CASSSGRILAGMGTQYF.

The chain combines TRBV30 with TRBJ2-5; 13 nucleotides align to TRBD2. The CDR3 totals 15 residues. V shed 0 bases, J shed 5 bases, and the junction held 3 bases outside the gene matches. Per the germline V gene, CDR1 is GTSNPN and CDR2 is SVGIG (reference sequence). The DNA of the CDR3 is TGTGCCTGGAGTGTAGGACTAGCGGGAGAGGAGACCCAGTACTTC. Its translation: CAWSVGLAGEETQYF.

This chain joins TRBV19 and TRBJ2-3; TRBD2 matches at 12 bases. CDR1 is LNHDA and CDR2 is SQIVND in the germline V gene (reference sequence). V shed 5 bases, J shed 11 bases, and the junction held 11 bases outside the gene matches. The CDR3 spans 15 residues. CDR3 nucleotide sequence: TGTGCCAGTAGTCCTGCTAGCGGGAGGGCGTCATGGCAGTATTTT. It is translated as CASSPASGRASWQYF.

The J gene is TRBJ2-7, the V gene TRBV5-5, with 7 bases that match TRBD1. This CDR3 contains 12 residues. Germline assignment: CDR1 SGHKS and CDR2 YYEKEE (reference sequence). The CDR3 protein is CASRDSPYEQYF. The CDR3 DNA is TGTGCTTCCCGGGACAGCCCCTACGAGCAGTACTTC.

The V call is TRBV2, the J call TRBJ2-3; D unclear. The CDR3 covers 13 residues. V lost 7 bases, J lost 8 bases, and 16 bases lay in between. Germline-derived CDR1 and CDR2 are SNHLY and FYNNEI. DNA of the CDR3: TGTGCCAGCAACCGGAATCCCTCGAGTACGCAGTATTTT. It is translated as CASNRNPSSTQYF.

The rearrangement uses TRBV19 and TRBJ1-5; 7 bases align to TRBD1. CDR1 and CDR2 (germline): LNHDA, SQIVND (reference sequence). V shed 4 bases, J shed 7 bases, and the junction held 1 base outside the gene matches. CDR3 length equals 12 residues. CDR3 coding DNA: TGTGCCAGTAGTAGCAGGGGGCAGCCCCAGCATTTT. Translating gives CASSSRGQPQHF.

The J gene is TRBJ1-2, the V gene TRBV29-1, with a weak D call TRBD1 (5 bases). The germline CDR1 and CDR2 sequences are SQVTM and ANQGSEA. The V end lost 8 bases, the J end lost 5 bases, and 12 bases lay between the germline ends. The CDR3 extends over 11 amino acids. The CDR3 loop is CSFGTDYGYTF. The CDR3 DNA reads TGCAGCTTCGGGACGGATTATGGCTACACCTTC.

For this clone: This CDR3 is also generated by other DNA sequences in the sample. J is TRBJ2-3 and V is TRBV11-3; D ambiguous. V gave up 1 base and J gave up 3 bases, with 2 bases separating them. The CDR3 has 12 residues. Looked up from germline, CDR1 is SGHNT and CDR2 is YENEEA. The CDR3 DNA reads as TGTGCCAGCAGCTTAGCAACAGATACGCAGTATTTT. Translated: CASSLATDTQYF.